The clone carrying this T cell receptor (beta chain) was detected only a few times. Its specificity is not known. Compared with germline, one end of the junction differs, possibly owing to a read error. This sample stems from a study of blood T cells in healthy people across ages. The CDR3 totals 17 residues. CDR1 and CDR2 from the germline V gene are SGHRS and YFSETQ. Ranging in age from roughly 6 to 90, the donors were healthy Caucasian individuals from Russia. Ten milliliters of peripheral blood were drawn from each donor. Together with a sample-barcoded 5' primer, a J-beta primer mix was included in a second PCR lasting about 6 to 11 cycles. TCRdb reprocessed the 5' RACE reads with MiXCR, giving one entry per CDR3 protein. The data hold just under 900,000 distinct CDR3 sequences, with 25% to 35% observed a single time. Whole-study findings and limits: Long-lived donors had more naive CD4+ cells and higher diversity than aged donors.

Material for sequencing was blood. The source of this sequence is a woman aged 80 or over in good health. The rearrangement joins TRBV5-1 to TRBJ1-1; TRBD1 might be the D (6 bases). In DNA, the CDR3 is TGCGCCAGCACCCCCGGCCAGGGGAGTTCTTTGAACACTGAAGTTTTCTTT. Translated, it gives CASTPGQGSSLNTEVFF.